This T cell receptor beta chain was sequenced during a study of lymphopenia after photon versus proton radiotherapy. Assay: immunoSEQ multiplex PCR; the TCRdb copy retains only in-frame clones and omits some. This table has tens of thousands of clones, roughly nine tenths appearing once. V was shortened by 0 bases and J by 10 bases, with 15 bases between the two germline ends. Germline V gene data show CDR1 as LNHNV and CDR2 as YYDKDF (reference sequence). This CDR3 is built from 14 residues. This chain connects TRBV15 to TRBJ1-1; no definite D call. The sequence derives from an elderly man with esophageal cancer. The material sequenced was peripheral blood, taken from a patient treated with proton-based radiotherapy. The CDR3 region has the DNA TGTGCCACCAGCAGAGATGCGGAGGGCTCATCAGCTTTCTTT. Amino acid sequence: CATSRDAEGSSAFF.